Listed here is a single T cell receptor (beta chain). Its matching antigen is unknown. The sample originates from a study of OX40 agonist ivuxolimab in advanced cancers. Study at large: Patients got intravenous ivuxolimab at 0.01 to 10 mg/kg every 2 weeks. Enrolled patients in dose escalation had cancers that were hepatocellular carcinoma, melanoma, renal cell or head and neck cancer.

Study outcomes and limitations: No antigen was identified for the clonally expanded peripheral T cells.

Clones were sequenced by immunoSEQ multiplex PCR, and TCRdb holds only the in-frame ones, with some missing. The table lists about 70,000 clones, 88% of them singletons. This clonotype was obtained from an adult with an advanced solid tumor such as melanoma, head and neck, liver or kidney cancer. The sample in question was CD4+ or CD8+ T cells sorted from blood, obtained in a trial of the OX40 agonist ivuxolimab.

The CDR3 region is CASSWGGSDNEQFF. The CDR3 nucleotides are TGCGCCAGCAGTTGGGGAGGGAGCGACAATGAGCAGTTCTTC. This rearrangement joins TRBV4-3 to TRBJ2-1, with TRBD2 matching over 7 bases. In germline, CDR1 is LGHNA, CDR2 YSLEER. The CDR3 is 14 amino acids. J lost 5 bases, V lost 6 bases, and 7 bases had no gene match.